The clone carrying this T cell receptor beta chain was seen only once. V lost 3 bases, J lost 2 bases, and 9 bases stayed unmatched. Germline lookup yields CDR1 SQVTM and CDR2 ANQGSEA. The CDR3 runs to 15 residues. This sample is part of a study of shared clonotypes between healthy human individuals. Terminally differentiated effector memory CD45RA+ cells were left out of the naive CD8 fraction, which was CD45RO-negative and positively selected for CCR7. Assay: immunoSEQ multiplex PCR; the TCRdb copy retains only in-frame clones and omits some. The repertoire holds around 600,000 clones, around 96% seen once, with approximately 0.12% in the top ten.

This receptor was taken from a young woman in good health. V gene TRBV29-1 combines with J gene TRBJ2-7; 8 nucleotides align to TRBD2. Sequencing was carried out using naive CD8+ T cells sorted from blood. CDR3 protein: CSVEVSGTSPYEQYF. The CDR3 region has the DNA TGCAGCGTTGAGGTTAGCGGGACCTCCCCCTACGAGCAGTACTTC.